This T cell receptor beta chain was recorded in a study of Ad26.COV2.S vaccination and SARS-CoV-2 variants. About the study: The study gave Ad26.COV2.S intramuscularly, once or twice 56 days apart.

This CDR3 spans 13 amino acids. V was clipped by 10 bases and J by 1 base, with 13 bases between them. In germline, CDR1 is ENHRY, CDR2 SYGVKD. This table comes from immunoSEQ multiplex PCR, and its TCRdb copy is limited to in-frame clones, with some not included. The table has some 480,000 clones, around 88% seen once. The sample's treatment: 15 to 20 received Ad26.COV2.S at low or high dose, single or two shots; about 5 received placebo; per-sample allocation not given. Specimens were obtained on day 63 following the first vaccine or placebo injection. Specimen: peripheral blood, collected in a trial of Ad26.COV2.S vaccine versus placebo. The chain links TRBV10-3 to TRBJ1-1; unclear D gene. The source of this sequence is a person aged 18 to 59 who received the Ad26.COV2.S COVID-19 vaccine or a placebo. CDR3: CATLVAKNTEAFF. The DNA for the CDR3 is TGTGCCACCCTAGTAGCCAAGAACACTGAAGCTTTCTTT.